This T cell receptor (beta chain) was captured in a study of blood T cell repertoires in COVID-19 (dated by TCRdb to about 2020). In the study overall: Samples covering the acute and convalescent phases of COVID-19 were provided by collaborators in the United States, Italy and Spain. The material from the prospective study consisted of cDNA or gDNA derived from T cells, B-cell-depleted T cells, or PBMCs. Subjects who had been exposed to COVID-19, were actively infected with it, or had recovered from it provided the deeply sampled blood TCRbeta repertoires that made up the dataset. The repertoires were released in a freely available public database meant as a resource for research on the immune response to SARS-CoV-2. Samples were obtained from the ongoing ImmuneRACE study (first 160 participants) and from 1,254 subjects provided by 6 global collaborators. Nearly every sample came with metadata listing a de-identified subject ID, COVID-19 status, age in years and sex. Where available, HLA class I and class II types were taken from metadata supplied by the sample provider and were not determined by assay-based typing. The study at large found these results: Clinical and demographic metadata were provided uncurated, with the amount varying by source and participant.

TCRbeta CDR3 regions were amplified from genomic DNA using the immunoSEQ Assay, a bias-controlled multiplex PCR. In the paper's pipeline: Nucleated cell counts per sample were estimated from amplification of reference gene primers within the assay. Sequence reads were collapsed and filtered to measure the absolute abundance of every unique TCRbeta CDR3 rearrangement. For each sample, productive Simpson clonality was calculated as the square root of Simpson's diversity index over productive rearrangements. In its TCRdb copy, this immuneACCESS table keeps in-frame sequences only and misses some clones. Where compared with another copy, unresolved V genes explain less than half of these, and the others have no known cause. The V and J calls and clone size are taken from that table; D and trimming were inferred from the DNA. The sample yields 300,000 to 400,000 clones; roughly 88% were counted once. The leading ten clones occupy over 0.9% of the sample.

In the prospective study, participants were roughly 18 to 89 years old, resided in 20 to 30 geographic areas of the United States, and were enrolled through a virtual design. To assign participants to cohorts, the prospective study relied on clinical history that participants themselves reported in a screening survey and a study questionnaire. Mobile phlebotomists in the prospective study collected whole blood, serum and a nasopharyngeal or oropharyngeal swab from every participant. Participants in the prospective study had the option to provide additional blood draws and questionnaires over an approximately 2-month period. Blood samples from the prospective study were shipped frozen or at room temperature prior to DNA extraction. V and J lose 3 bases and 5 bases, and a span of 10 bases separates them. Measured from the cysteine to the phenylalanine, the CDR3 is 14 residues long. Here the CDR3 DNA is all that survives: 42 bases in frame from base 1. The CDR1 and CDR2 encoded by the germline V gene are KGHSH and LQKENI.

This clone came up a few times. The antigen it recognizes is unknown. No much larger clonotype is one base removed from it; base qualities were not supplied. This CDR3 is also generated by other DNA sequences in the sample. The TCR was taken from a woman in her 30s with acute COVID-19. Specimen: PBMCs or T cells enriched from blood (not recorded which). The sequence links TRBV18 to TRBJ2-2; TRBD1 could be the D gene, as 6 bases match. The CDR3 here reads CASSPRQGTGELFF. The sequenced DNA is TGTGCCAGCTCACCGAGGCAGGGGACCGGGGAGCTGTTTTTT.